The T cell receptor beta chain under discussion was sequenced for a study of T cells in Graves' hyperthyroidism and ophthalmopathy. This clonotype was found many times. The CDR3 has 15 amino acids. Between the trimmed V and J ends, which lost 2 bases and 5 bases, there was a span of 15 bases. Germline V CDR1 and CDR2: SGHTA, FQGNSA. Newly diagnosed hyperthyroidism patients aged 18 to 65 years had disease lasting under 2 months. A patient was excluded if there was uncontrolled infection, other autoimmune disease, pregnancy or lactation. The sample, blood from the first hyperthyroidism diagnosis, precedes any ophthalmopathy symptoms. Amplification targeted TCR beta CDR3 regions from RNA transcripts. The TCR CDR3 was amplified in a first-round RT-PCR using the HTBI primer set. TCRdb ran MiXCR on the multiplex PCR reads and lists one entry per CDR3 protein. This sample has more than 300,000 distinct CDR3 sequences, with 15% to 20% found just once.

The chain is built from TRBV7-2 and TRBJ1-2; D is perhaps TRBD1 (6 bases). Input material: blood. The source is a woman in her thirties with Graves' hyperthyroidism that later progressed to Graves' ophthalmopathy. The CDR3 loop is CASSLSRGQLYGYTF. The CDR3 DNA reads TGTGCCAGCAGCTTATCGCGAGGACAGCTTTATGGCTACACCTTC.